The clone carrying this TCR beta chain was seen many times. It was RNA transcripts that yielded the amplified TCR beta CDR3 regions. A set of HTBI primers served as the primers for a first-round RT-PCR of the TCR CDR3. TCRdb called the multiplex PCR reads again in MiXCR, with one record for every CDR3 protein. The data contain 300,000 to 450,000 distinct CDR3 sequences, roughly 14% of them singletons. This sample was taken from a study of T cells in Graves' hyperthyroidism and ophthalmopathy. J gave up 4 bases and V 1 base, and 1 base lay outside the gene matches. This CDR3 region has 14 residues. The germline gives CDR1 GTSNPN, CDR2 SVGIG (reference sequence).

This clonotype was sampled from a woman in her 30s with Graves' ophthalmopathy. Sequencing used blood. This chain uses TRBV30 with TRBJ2-1; 10 bases are shared with TRBD2. The CDR3 protein is CAWSGTSGYNEQFF. The CDR3 DNA reads TGTGCCTGGAGTGGGACTAGCGGATACAATGAGCAGTTCTTC.